The 6 T cell receptor beta chains in this list originate from one sample, sequenced in a study of Ad26.COV2.S vaccination and SARS-CoV-2 variants. Profiled with immunoSEQ multiplex PCR; TCRdb holds only in-frame clones, not every one. The sample has under 550,000 clones; over 75% are singletons. The sample's treatment: 19 received Ad26.COV2.S at low or high dose, single or two shots; about 5 received placebo; per-sample allocation not given. After the first vaccine or placebo injection, samples were drawn on day 63. This specimen consisted of peripheral blood, obtained in a trial of Ad26.COV2.S vaccine versus placebo. The receptors here all came from a person aged 18 to 59 who received the Ad26.COV2.S COVID-19 vaccine or a placebo.

This sequence joins TRBV19 and TRBJ2-3; a weak D match, TRBD1 (6 bases). From germline, CDR1 is LNHDA and CDR2 SQIVND (reference sequence). This CDR3 spans 13 amino acids. The ends were cut back, 9 bases at V and 0 bases at J, with 10 bases in the middle. CDR3 sequence: CASRGESTDTQYF. CDR3 DNA sequence: TGTGCCAGCAGGGGAGAGAGCACAGATACGCAGTATTTT.

This rearrangement joins TRBV7-6 to TRBJ1-1; 9 positions match TRBD1. Germline V gene sequence: CDR1 SGHVS, CDR2 FNYEAQ. V gave up 5 bases and J gave up 4 bases; unmatched junction bases: 2. The CDR3 loop spans 13 amino acids. The DNA of the CDR3 is TGTGCCAGCAGCCTGGACAGGGGCACTGAAGCTTTCTTT. Its protein product is CASSLDRGTEAFF.

This clone was observed a single time. V usage is TRBV7-9 and J usage is TRBJ1-2; 9 bases are shared with TRBD1. CDR1 SEHNR and CDR2 FQNEAQ come from the germline V gene (reference sequence). The ends lost 3 bases at V and 7 bases at J; junction bases unmatched: 6. This CDR3 spans 14 amino acids. CDR3 sequence (DNA): TGTGCCAGCAGCTTGGCCGGGACAGGGATTGGCTACACCTTC. Protein: CASSLAGTGIGYTF.

The genes are TRBV28 and TRBJ2-7, with 12 bases matching TRBD1. CDR3 length: 15 residues. Germline V CDR1 and CDR2: MDHEN, SYDVKM. V shed 6 bases and J 1 base; nucleotides not matched to a gene: 4. CDR3 bases: TGTGCCAGCAGCCCGGGACAGGGGGCGTCCTACGAGCAGTACTTC. Translating gives CASSPGQGASYEQYF.

The V call is TRBV28, the J call TRBJ1-5, with a possible D match to TRBD1 (5 bases). From germline, CDR1 is MDHEN and CDR2 SYDVKM. Trimming took 8 bases from V and 11 from J, leaving 16 bases between them. The length of the CDR3 is 12 residues. The CDR3 protein is CASEGILEAQHF. The CDR3 DNA reads TGTGCCAGCGAGGGGATCCTTGAGGCCCAGCATTTT.

The V gene is TRBV7-8, the J gene TRBJ1-2; the D gene is possibly TRBD1 (5 bases). In germline, CDR1 is SGHVS, CDR2 FQNEAQ. V lost 4 bases, J lost 0 bases, and 9 bases lay in between. The CDR3 totals 14 residues. CDR3 protein: CASSYQTANYGYTF. CDR3 in DNA: TGTGCCAGCAGCTACCAGACAGCTAACTATGGCTACACCTTC.